A selection of T cell receptor beta chains follows, all from one sample in a study of T cells in Graves' hyperthyroidism and ophthalmopathy. TCRdb re-analysed the multiplex PCR reads in MiXCR, keeping a single row per CDR3 protein. The table shows about 400,000 distinct CDR3 sequences, with approximately 14% occurring only once. The sequenced material came from blood. The receptors derive from a woman younger than 35 with Graves' hyperthyroidism that later progressed to Graves' ophthalmopathy. CDR3s include the opening cysteine and the closing phenylalanine or tryptophan. The D gene is left open where the match is weak. Clone size is stated in some rows and not others, as once, few, many or a class when expanded.

size: many; D: TRBD1; V: TRBV12-3/TRBV12-4; J: TRBJ1-4; CDR3: CASSPGTGGSEKLFF; DNA: TGTGCCAGCAGTCCCGGGACAGGTGGCAGTGAAAAACTGTTTTTT
size: many; D: TRBD1; V: TRBV28; J: TRBJ2-1; CDR3: CASIRTGYNEQFF; DNA: TGTGCCAGCATTAGGACAGGCTACAATGAGCAGTTCTTC
size: .; D: TRBD2; V: TRBV5-1; J: TRBJ2-1; CDR3: CANSSSAGFMTSGKDEQFF; DNA: TGCGCCAACAGCTCGTCGGCTGGGTTCATGACTAGCGGGAAGGATGAGCAGTTCTTC
size: many; D: .; V: TRBV28; J: TRBJ1-4; CDR3: CASSFLQPRRVRDEKLFF; DNA: TGTGCCAGCAGTTTTCTCCAGCCCCGCAGGGTGAGGGATGAAAAACTGTTTTTT
size: many; D: .; V: TRBV2; J: TRBJ2-1; CDR3: CASSEDLGPYNEQFF; DNA: TGTGCCAGCAGTGAAGATTTGGGCCCCTACAATGAGCAGTTCTTC
size: many; D: TRBD1; V: TRBV3-1; J: TRBJ2-5; CDR3: CASSQDPGQGEGETQYF; DNA: TGTGCCAGCAGCCAGGACCCGGGACAGGGGGAAGGAGAGACCCAGTACTTC
size: .; D: .; V: TRBV6-9; J: TRBJ1-1; CDR3: CTSSWVGTEAFF; DNA: TGTACCAGCAGTTGGGTGGGTACTGAAGCTTTCTTT
size: .; D: TRBD2; V: TRBV7-8; J: TRBJ2-7; CDR3: CASSWGLAGGGEQYF; DNA: TGTGCCAGCAGCTGGGGACTAGCGGGAGGAGGGGAGCAGTACTTC
size: once; D: TRBD1; V: TRBV6-1; J: TRBJ1-2; CDR3: CASTKQGSYGYTF; DNA: TGTGCCAGCACCAAACAGGGGAGTTATGGCTACACCTTC
size: many; D: .; V: TRBV6-1; J: TRBJ2-2; CDR3: CASSEAQGGTGELFF; DNA: TGTGCCAGCAGTGAAGCACAGGGAGGGACCGGGGAGCTGTTTTTT
size: many; D: TRBD2; V: TRBV3-1; J: TRBJ2-5; CDR3: CASPAGLARETQYF; DNA: TGTGCCAGCCCCGCGGGACTAGCAAGAGAGACCCAGTACTTC
size: many; D: TRBD2; V: TRBV18; J: TRBJ2-7; CDR3: CASSPRGDEQYF; DNA: TGTGCCAGCTCACCCCGGGGGGATGAGCAGTACTTC
size: many; D: .; V: TRBV20-1; J: TRBJ1-2; CDR3: CSAYSYGYTF; DNA: TGCAGTGCTTACTCCTATGGCTACACCTTC
size: many; D: .; V: TRBV7-2; J: TRBJ2-1; CDR3: CASSLAANRVGNEQFF; DNA: TGTGCCAGCAGCTTAGCGGCAAACCGAGTGGGCAATGAGCAGTTCTTC
size: .; D: .; V: TRBV27; J: TRBJ2-3; CDR3: CASTSGRVTDTQYF; DNA: TGTGCCAGCACCTCCGGCAGGGTAACAGATACGCAGTATTTT
size: .; D: .; V: TRBV4-1; J: TRBJ2-1; CDR3: CASSQAAGTQRGNEQFF; DNA: TGCGCCAGCAGCCAGGCCGCCGGGACCCAGAGGGGCAATGAGCAGTTCTTC
size: few; D: TRBD2; V: TRBV20-1; J: TRBJ2-3; CDR3: CSARDRSREGITDTQYF; DNA: TGCAGTGCTAGAGATCGATCCCGGGAGGGAATCACAGATACGCAGTATTTT
size: many; D: .; V: TRBV2; J: TRBJ2-7; CDR3: CASLRQVGFSYEQYF; DNA: TGTGCCAGCCTTCGACAGGTGGGATTCTCCTACGAGCAGTACTTC
size: many; D: TRBD1; V: TRBV29-1; J: TRBJ2-3; CDR3: CSVEAKGATQYF; DNA: TGCAGCGTTGAAGCAAAGGGGGCTACGCAGTATTTT
size: many; D: TRBD1; V: TRBV20-1; J: TRBJ2-5; CDR3: CSAPGTGYQGEQYF; DNA: TGCAGTGCCCCTGGGACAGGGTACCAAGGAGAGCAGTACTTC
size: few; D: TRBD1; V: TRBV9; J: TRBJ1-2; CDR3: CASSGQGGTYGYTF; DNA: TGTGCCAGCAGCGGACAGGGGGGAACCTATGGCTACACCTTC
size: many; D: TRBD1; V: TRBV7-2; J: TRBJ1-5; CDR3: CASSGQGGSNQPQHF; DNA: TGTGCCAGCAGCGGACAGGGAGGGAGCAATCAGCCCCAGCATTTT
size: .; D: .; V: TRBV7-9; J: TRBJ2-2; CDR3: CASSSWVTGELFF; DNA: TGTGCCAGCAGCTCCTGGGTGACCGGGGAGCTGTTTTTT
size: .; D: TRBD2; V: TRBV27; J: TRBJ2-3; CDR3: CASSLGLVAGVYTDTQYF; DNA: TGTGCCAGCAGTTTAGGTTTGGTAGCGGGAGTATACACAGATACGCAGTATTTT
size: many; D: .; V: TRBV24-1; J: TRBJ2-1; CDR3: CATSDDGHDEQFF; DNA: TGTGCCACCAGTGATGATGGACACGATGAGCAGTTCTTC
size: many; D: TRBD2; V: TRBV6-6; J: TRBJ2-1; CDR3: CASSYLTSGMNEQFF; DNA: TGTGCCAGCAGTTACCTGACTAGCGGGATGAATGAGCAGTTCTTC
size: many; D: TRBD2; V: TRBV7-2; J: TRBJ2-5; CDR3: CASSFSGTRKETQYF; DNA: TGTGCCAGCAGCTTTTCCGGGACTAGAAAAGAGACCCAGTACTTC
size: many; D: .; V: TRBV28; J: TRBJ1-2; CDR3: CASSGQGYGYTF; DNA: TGTGCCAGCAGTGGGCAGGGCTATGGCTACACCTTC
size: many; D: .; V: TRBV20-1; J: TRBJ1-5; CDR3: CSAARTATDQPQHF; DNA: TGCAGTGCTGCCAGGACAGCCACAGATCAGCCCCAGCATTTT
size: .; D: TRBD2; V: TRBV6-2/TRBV6-3; J: TRBJ2-5; CDR3: CASSYQEGGETQYF; DNA: TGTGCCAGCAGTTACCAGGAGGGAGGGGAGACCCAGTACTTC
size: many; D: .; V: TRBV6-1; J: TRBJ2-5; CDR3: CASRLSGQVGKTQYF; DNA: TGTGCCAGCAGGCTTAGCGGACAGGTCGGGAAGACCCAGTACTTC
size: few; D: .; V: TRBV7-9; J: TRBJ2-5; CDR3: CASSLDSFQETQYF; DNA: TGTGCCAGCAGCTTAGACTCCTTCCAAGAGACCCAGTACTTC
size: .; D: .; V: TRBV4-1; J: TRBJ2-1; CDR3: CASSQEVARGYNEQFF; DNA: TGCGCCAGCAGCCAAGAGGTGGCGAGGGGTTACAATGAGCAGTTCTTC
size: few; D: .; V: TRBV2; J: TRBJ1-3; CDR3: CASSVAGNTIYF; DNA: TGTGCCAGCAGTGTAGCTGGAAACACCATATATTTT
size: .; D: .; V: TRBV28; J: TRBJ1-5; CDR3: CASLDGGRGNQPQHF; DNA: TGTGCCAGCCTTGACGGGGGGCGGGGCAATCAGCCCCAGCATTTT
size: few; D: TRBD2; V: TRBV9; J: TRBJ2-5; CDR3: CASSVGLAGVSGETQYF; DNA: TGTGCCAGCAGCGTAGGACTAGCGGGAGTTTCAGGAGAGACCCAGTACTTC
size: few; D: .; V: TRBV11-3; J: TRBJ2-2; CDR3: CASSFEGGPGGTNTGELFF; DNA: TGTGCCAGCAGCTTCGAAGGAGGTCCTGGCGGGACGAACACCGGGGAGCTGTTTTTT
size: .; D: TRBD1; V: TRBV6-9; J: TRBJ2-2; CDR3: CASSHSTGGDNTGELFF; DNA: TGTGCCAGCAGCCATTCGACAGGGGGCGATAACACCGGGGAGCTGTTTTTT
size: many; D: TRBD2; V: TRBV5-1; J: TRBJ2-3; CDR3: CASSSPSGRDSGTDTQYF; DNA: TGCGCCAGCAGTTCCCCTAGCGGGAGGGACTCGGGCACAGATACGCAGTATTTT
size: many; D: TRBD1; V: TRBV11-3; J: TRBJ1-2; CDR3: CASSSLGTGNGYTF; DNA: TGTGCCAGCAGCTCCCTGGGGACAGGGAATGGCTACACCTTC
size: many; D: TRBD1; V: TRBV30; J: TRBJ1-1; CDR3: CAWREGARTEAFF; DNA: TGTGCCTGGAGAGAGGGGGCGCGCACTGAAGCTTTCTTT
size: .; D: .; V: TRBV6-1; J: TRBJ2-1; CDR3: CASSQTSRQFF; DNA: TGTGCCAGCAGCCAGACTAGTCGACAGTTCTTC
size: few; D: TRBD2; V: TRBV24-1; J: TRBJ2-1; CDR3: CATSEVGTSGKKTYNEQFF; DNA: TGTGCCACCAGTGAGGTCGGGACTAGCGGAAAGAAGACCTACAATGAGCAGTTCTTC
size: many; D: TRBD2; V: TRBV7-3; J: TRBJ2-3; CDR3: CASSPSGRARDTQYF; DNA: TGTGCCAGCAGCCCGAGCGGGAGAGCTAGAGATACGCAGTATTTT
size: .; D: .; V: TRBV14; J: TRBJ1-4; CDR3: CASSQPRVRGEKLFF; DNA: TGTGCCAGCAGCCAACCCAGGGTCCGGGGTGAAAAACTGTTTTTT
size: few; D: TRBD2; V: TRBV7-8; J: TRBJ2-1; CDR3: CASSLAQLAGADEQFF; DNA: TGTGCCAGCAGCTTAGCGCAACTAGCGGGAGCGGATGAGCAGTTCTTC